What follows describes a single T cell receptor (beta chain). Its antigen is currently unknown. With V trimmed by 6 bases and J by 2 bases, 3 bases remained unmatched. In germline, CDR1 is MNHEY, CDR2 SVGAGI. The CDR3 extends over 13 amino acids. This entry comes from a study of cytomegalovirus exposure and HLA in healthy donors. Overall study findings and caveats: Rates of TCR association differed by HLA locus in a later analysis, with DRB1 highest and HLA-C lowest.

Both 60 Vbeta primers and 13 Jbeta primers went into the PCR. Using immunoSEQ multiplex PCR, the repertoire was profiled, and TCRdb retains in-frame clones only, with some absent. The table lists approximately 170,000 clones, around 67% of them singletons. Sequencing was done on a sample of PBMCs. V usage is TRBV6-5 and J usage is TRBJ2-7, with 8 bases lining up with TRBD1. This TCR was sampled from a woman under 30 in good health and CMV-seropositive. CDR3 DNA: TGTGCCAGCAGGCTGACAGGGGCCTACGAGCAGTACTTC. It translates to CASRLTGAYEQYF.